What follows is one T cell receptor (beta chain) and its context. This entry belongs to a study of T-cell reconstitution after alpha-beta-depleted transplantation in children. TCRbeta library preparation incorporated unique molecular identifiers. TCRdb re-called the PCR reads with MiXCR, one entry per CDR3 protein. The table records almost 500,000 distinct CDR3 sequences, around 12% of them present only once. The CDR3 has 17 residues. The germline V gene encodes CDR1 LGHDT and CDR2 YNNKEL (reference sequence). After removal of 3 bases from V and 2 bases from J, the junction contained 5 bases not matched to a gene.

Source: PBMCs from the stem cell graft donor, taken from the stem cell graft. The sequence derives from a human donor who donated a stem cell graft to a child with combined immunodeficiency. J is TRBJ2-1 and V is TRBV3-1, with 12 bases that match TRBD2. The CDR3 protein is CASSQPTSGRTYNEQFF. The DNA for the CDR3 is TGTGCCAGCAGCCAGCCAACTAGCGGGAGGACCTACAATGAGCAGTTCTTC.